Shown below are 16 T cell receptor beta chains from a single sample sequenced in a study of blood T cell repertoires in COVID-19. Libraries were prepared by immunoSEQ multiplex PCR; TCRdb keeps only in-frame clonotypes and omits some of them. The sample carries 200,000 to 300,000 clones, about 90% recorded once. The sample comprised PBMCs or T cells enriched from blood (not recorded which). The receptors here all came from a man between 45 and 60 years old who had been exposed to COVID-19.

The V call is TRBV6-7, the J call TRBJ1-5; 8 nucleotides line up with TRBD1. TRBV6-7 is labeled an ORF, and its function is uncertain. After removal of 5 bases from V and 4 bases from J, the junction contained 1 base not matched to a gene. The length of the CDR3 is 13 residues. The DNA for the CDR3 is TGTGCCAGCAGTAGGGACAGGAATCAGCCCCAGCATTTT. Translating gives CASSRDRNQPQHF.

The V and J genes are TRBV24-1 and TRBJ2-5; weak D call: TRBD2 (6 bases). Looked up from germline, CDR1 is KGHDR and CDR2 is SFDVKD. This CDR3 has 15 residues. The germline V and J ends were trimmed by 3 bases and 4 bases, with 14 bases remaining between them. The CDR3 reads CATSDRRGPGETQYF. As DNA, the CDR3 is TGTGCCACCAGTGATCGGCGGGGCCCCGGAGAGACCCAGTACTTC.

The CDR3 DNA reads TGTGCCAGCAGTTCCGGGTTCCGGGGCTACACCTTC. Translating gives CASSSGFRGYTF. The genes are TRBV27 and TRBJ1-2; no reliable D call. The CDR3 totals 12 residues. Trimming pared 4 bases from V and 8 bases from J, leaving 11 bases between. CDR1 MNHEY and CDR2 SMNVEV come from the germline V gene (reference sequence).

This chain links TRBV25-1 with TRBJ1-2; 9 nucleotides agree with TRBD1. The length of the CDR3 is 14 residues. Germline V gives CDR1 MGHDK, CDR2 SYGVNS. With V trimmed by 4 bases and J by 5 bases, 5 bases remained unmatched. CDR3 DNA sequence: TGTGCCAGCAGTGGAATTGACAGGGGGTATGGCTACACCTTC. Protein sequence: CASSGIDRGYGYTF.

V and J are TRBV27 and TRBJ1-2; possibly TRBD1 for D (5 bases). Trimming took 2 bases from V and 1 from J, leaving 14 bases between them. This CDR3 contains 16 residues. Germline V lookup: CDR1 MNHEY, CDR2 SMNVEV (reference sequence). The CDR3 coding sequence is TGTGCCAGCAGTTTAATATCAGGGAGGTTTAACTATGGCTACACCTTC. This encodes CASSLISGRFNYGYTF.

The chain carries TRBV27 and TRBJ1-1, with a weak D call TRBD1 (5 bases). CDR1 and CDR2 from the germline V gene are MNHEY and SMNVEV (reference sequence). The CDR3 has 14 amino acids. Trimming left V 4 bases short and J 5 bases short, with 14 bases between. For the CDR3, the DNA is TGTGCCAGCAGTTCCCCCCAGGGCCAGACTGAAGCTTTCTTT. Protein: CASSSPQGQTEAFF.

In this sample, this clone turned up once. The chain combines TRBV9 with TRBJ1-4; D possibly corresponds to TRBD1 (5 bases). The CDR3 has 14 residues. Trimming cost V 3 bases and J 7 bases, with 13 bases left between them. Germline CDR1 reads SGDLS; CDR2 reads YYNGEE. CDR3 protein: CASSEGPQGEKLFF. The CDR3 DNA reads as TGTGCCAGCAGCGAGGGCCCGCAGGGTGAAAAACTGTTTTTT.

This chain joins TRBV10-3 and TRBJ2-7; TRBD1 aligns across 10 bases. The germline gives CDR1 ENHRY, CDR2 SYGVKD. Trimming removed 6 bases from V and 2 bases from J; junction bases left unmatched: 4. The CDR3 contains 14 residues. Here the CDR3 DNA reads TGTGCCATCAGAGTCGGACAGGGGGCCTACGAGCAGTACTTC. This gives the protein CAIRVGQGAYEQYF.

The gene calls are TRBV7-6 and TRBJ1-4; TRBD1 matches 7 bases. Germline V CDR1 and CDR2: SGHVS, FNYEAQ. V lost 1 base, J lost 7 bases, and 3 bases stayed unmatched. The CDR3 length is 14 residues. Written as DNA, the CDR3 is TGTGCCAGCAGCTTAGACAGGGGTGGTGAAAAACTGTTTTTT. This gives the protein CASSLDRGGEKLFF.

The gene calls are TRBV6-5 and TRBJ1-2, with 9 bases matching TRBD1. The CDR3 length is 14 residues. Unmatched junction bases numbered 4, after V lost 6 bases and J lost 2 bases. CDR1 and CDR2 (germline): MNHEY, SVGAGI. In DNA, the CDR3 is TGTGCCAGCAGACCGACAGGGGGGAACTATGGCTACACCTTC. Protein product: CASRPTGGNYGYTF.

In nucleotides, the CDR3 is TGTGCCAGCAGCTCCGACAGTCGAGATCAGCCCCAGCATTTT. Translating gives CASSSDSRDQPQHF. The chain carries TRBV2 and TRBJ1-5; D is perhaps TRBD1 (5 bases). Germline V gives CDR1 SNHLY, CDR2 FYNNEI. V was trimmed by 6 bases and J by 5 bases, leaving 14 bases between them. CDR3 length: 14 residues.

The CDR3 coding sequence is TGTGCCACCAGTGATGCCTCCGGGACAGGATCCTACGAGCAGTACTTC. Protein product: CATSDASGTGSYEQYF. This chain joins TRBV24-1 and TRBJ2-7; 8 positions agree with TRBD1. The V gene end was trimmed by 3 bases and the J gene end by 1 base; junction bases not matched to a gene: 7. The length of the CDR3 is 16 residues. Germline CDR1 reads KGHDR; CDR2 reads SFDVKD.

The gene calls are TRBV28 and TRBJ1-2; D gene uncertain. CDR1 is MDHEN and CDR2 is SYDVKM in the germline V gene. The CDR3 extends over 14 amino acids. Trimming stripped 2 bases from V and 4 bases from J, with 11 bases between. CDR3 protein: CASSLGRAVYGYTF. Written as DNA, the CDR3 is TGTGCCAGCAGTTTAGGGAGGGCAGTCTATGGCTACACCTTC.

This clone was seen once. This chain joins TRBV15 and TRBJ2-1, with 7 positions matching TRBD1. The CDR3 extends over 15 amino acids. Germline lookup yields CDR1 LNHNV and CDR2 YYDKDF (reference sequence). Losses at the gene ends were 4 bases for V and 4 bases for J; bases not matched to a gene: 7. CDR3 protein: CATSIRDRLYNEQFF. The CDR3 DNA sequence: TGTGCCACCAGCATCCGGGACAGACTGTACAATGAGCAGTTCTTC. The whole variable domain, remainder taken from reference TRBV15 and TRBJ2-1, is DAMVIQNPRYQVTQFGKPVTLSCSQTLNHNVMYWYQQKSSQAPKLLFHYYDKDFNNEADTPDNFQSRRPNTSFCFLDIRSPGLGDTAMYLCATSIRDRLYNEQFFGPGTRLTVL.

The gene calls are TRBV12-3 or TRBV12-4 and TRBJ1-5; D is uncertain. The CDR3 sequence is 13 residues long. Deletions cut 6 bases from V and 9 bases from J, with 15 bases between. The CDR3 loop reads CASSSPSYGPQHF. In DNA form, the CDR3 reads TGTGCCAGCAGCTCCCCCTCCTATGGGCCCCAGCATTTT.

V gene TRBV15 combines with J gene TRBJ1-5; 9 nucleotides align to TRBD1. V trimming: 2 bases; J trimming: 15 bases; junction bases outside the gene matches: 5. This CDR3 region has 12 residues. Germline CDR1 LNHNV, CDR2 YYDKDF (reference sequence). The CDR3 region has the DNA TGTGCCACCAGCAGACGCGGACAGGGGAGGCATTTT. Translating gives CATSRRGQGRHF.